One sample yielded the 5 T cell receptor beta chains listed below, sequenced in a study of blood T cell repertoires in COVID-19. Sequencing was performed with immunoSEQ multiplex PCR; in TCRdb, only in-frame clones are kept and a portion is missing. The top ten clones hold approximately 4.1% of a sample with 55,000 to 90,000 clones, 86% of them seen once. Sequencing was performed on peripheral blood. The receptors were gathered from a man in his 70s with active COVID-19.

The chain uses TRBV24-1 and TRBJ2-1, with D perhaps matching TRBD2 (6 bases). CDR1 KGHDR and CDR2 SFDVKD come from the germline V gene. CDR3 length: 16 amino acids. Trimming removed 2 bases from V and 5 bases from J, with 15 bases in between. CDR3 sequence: CATSDSLSGQNNEQFF. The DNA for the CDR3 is TGTGCCACCAGTGATTCCCTAAGCGGGCAAAACAATGAGCAGTTCTTC.

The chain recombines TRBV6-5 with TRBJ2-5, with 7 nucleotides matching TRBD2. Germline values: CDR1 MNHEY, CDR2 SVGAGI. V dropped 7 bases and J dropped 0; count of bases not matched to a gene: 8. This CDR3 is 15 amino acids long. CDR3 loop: CASTGASGHQETQYF. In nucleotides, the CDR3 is TGTGCCAGCACCGGGGCTAGCGGCCACCAAGAGACCCAGTACTTC.

CDR3 DNA: TGCGCCAGCAGCTTCCTGCCGGGACAGGGTAATTCACCCCTCCACTTT. Translation gives CASSFLPGQGNSPLHF. The rearrangement links TRBV5-1 to TRBJ1-6, with 9 positions matching TRBD1. CDR1 is SGHRS, CDR2 YFSETQ, per germline. The CDR3 sequence is 16 residues long. The V segment lost 2 bases and the J segment 6 bases; nucleotides outside the gene matches: 6.

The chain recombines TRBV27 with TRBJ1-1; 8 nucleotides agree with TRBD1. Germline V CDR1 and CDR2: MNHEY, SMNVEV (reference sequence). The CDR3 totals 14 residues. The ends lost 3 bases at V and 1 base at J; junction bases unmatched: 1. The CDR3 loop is CASSFGTGNTEAFF. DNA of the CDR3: TGTGCCAGCAGTTTCGGGACAGGGAACACTGAAGCTTTCTTT.

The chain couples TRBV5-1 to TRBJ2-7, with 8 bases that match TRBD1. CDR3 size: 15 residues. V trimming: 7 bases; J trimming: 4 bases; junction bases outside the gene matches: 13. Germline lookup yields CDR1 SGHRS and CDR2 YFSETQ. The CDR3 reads CASYQTTGERYEQYF. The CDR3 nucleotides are TGCGCCAGCTACCAAACGACAGGGGAGAGGTACGAGCAGTACTTC.